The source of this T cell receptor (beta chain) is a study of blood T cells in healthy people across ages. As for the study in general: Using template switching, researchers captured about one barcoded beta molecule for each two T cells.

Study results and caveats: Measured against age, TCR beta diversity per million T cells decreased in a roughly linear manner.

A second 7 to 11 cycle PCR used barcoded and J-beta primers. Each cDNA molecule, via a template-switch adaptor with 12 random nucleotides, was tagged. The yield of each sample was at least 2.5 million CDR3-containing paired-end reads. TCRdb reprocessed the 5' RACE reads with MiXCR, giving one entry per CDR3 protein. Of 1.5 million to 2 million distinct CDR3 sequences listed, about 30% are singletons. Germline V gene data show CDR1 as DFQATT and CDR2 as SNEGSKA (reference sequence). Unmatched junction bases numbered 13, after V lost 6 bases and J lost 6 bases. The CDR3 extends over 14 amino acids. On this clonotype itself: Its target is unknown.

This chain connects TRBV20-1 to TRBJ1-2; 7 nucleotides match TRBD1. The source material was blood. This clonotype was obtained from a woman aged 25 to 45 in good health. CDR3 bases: TGCAGTGCCTTCCCCCCAACCCAGGGGGATGGCTACACCTTC. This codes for CSAFPPTQGDGYTF.